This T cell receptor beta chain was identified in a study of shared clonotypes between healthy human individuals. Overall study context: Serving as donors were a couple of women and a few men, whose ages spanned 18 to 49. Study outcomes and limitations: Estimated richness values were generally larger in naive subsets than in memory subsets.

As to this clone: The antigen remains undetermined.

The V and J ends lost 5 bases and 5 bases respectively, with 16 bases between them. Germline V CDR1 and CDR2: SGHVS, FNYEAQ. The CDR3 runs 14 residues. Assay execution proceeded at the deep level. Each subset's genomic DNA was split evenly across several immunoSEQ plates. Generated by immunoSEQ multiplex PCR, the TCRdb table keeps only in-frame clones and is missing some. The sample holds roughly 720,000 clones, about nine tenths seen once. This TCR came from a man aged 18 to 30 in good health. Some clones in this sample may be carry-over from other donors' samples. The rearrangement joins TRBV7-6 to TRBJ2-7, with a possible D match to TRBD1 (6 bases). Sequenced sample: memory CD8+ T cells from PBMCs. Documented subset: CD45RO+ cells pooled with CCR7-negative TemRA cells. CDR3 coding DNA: TGTGCCAGCAGCCAAAAGGGGGTCGCGGACGAGCAGTACTTC. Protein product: CASSQKGVADEQYF.